This T cell receptor beta chain was found in a study of PD-1 blockade in classical Hodgkin lymphoma. Study as a whole: Nivolumab was given intravenously to patients at 3 mg/kg every 2 weeks. Study-wide results and limits: Newly diagnosed and completely responding patients shared comparable baseline diversity. Patients excluded were those beginning nivolumab under 1 year after ASCT.

The germline V gene encodes CDR1 LNHDA and CDR2 SQIVND (reference sequence). V gave up 5 bases and J gave up 2 bases, with 13 bases separating them. The CDR3 contains 16 residues. TCRdb's copy holds only in-frame clones and misses some; the assay was immunoSEQ multiplex PCR. The sample has approximately 84,000 clones, 83% seen once. The table lists this clone with a count of one. The antigen remains undetermined. Regarding time point: cycle 4 day 1 (C4D1), after 6 weeks of nivolumab. Every patient relapsed after autologous stem cell transplantation, and brentuximab vedotin exposure varied. Progressive disease, partial response or complete response was each patient's best response.

The origin of this receptor is a human donor with classical Hodgkin lymphoma. The chain links TRBV19 to TRBJ2-6; D unclear. The sample in question was peripheral blood mononuclear cells (PBMCs), obtained before the fourth cycle of nivolumab. The CDR3, as DNA: TGTGCCAGTAGTCTCACCCTGGCAGCTGGGGCCAACGTCCTGACTTTC. Its protein is CASSLTLAAGANVLTF.